Each of the 11 T cell receptor beta chains below was sequenced from the same sample in a study of blood T cell repertoires in COVID-19. Method: immunoSEQ multiplex PCR; TCRdb's copy keeps in-frame clones and lacks some. Here the sample spans around 140,000 clones, over 75% being singletons. The sample taken for sequencing was peripheral blood. These TCRs come from a man between 18 and 35 years old with COVID-19, enrolled during active disease.

The chain carries TRBV7-2 and TRBJ2-1, with 10 bases identical to TRBD2. The CDR3 sequence is 16 residues long. The J segment lost 15 bases and the V segment lost 5 bases, leaving 19 bases of the junction unmatched. CDR1 is SGHTA and CDR2 is FQGNSA in the germline V gene. The DNA of the CDR3 is TGTGCCAGCAGCACGAGGGGACTAGCGTACCCCATCCACCCGTTCTTC. Encoded protein: CASSTRGLAYPIHPFF.

The chain recombines TRBV4-3 with TRBJ1-1; the D gene is possibly TRBD1 (5 bases). V was pared by 4 bases and J by 0 bases, with 9 bases between. The length of the CDR3 is 14 residues. Germline CDR1 reads LGHNA; CDR2 reads YSLEER. CDR3 sequence (DNA): TGCGCCAGCAGCCGGGGCAGAGTGAACACTGAAGCTTTCTTT. This gives the protein CASSRGRVNTEAFF.

The CDR3 spells CASSRGQGLSSGANVLTF. CDR3 bases: TGTGCCAGCAGTCGCGGACAGGGATTAAGCTCTGGGGCCAACGTCCTGACTTTC. The rearrangement links TRBV6-2 or TRBV6-3 to TRBJ2-6; 8 bases align to TRBD1. The CDR3 is 18 amino acids. With 5 bases clipped from V and 0 bases from J, the junction kept 9 bases outside the gene matches. The germline gives CDR1 MNHEY, CDR2 SVGEGT.

This chain connects TRBV6-1 to TRBJ1-2; a weak D match, TRBD1 (5 bases). This CDR3 spans 15 amino acids. CDR1 MNHNS and CDR2 SASEGT come from the germline V gene. Trimming left V 2 bases short and J 5 bases short, with 15 bases between. The chain's CDR3 is CASSELVGVVYGYTF. The CDR3 DNA sequence: TGTGCCAGCAGTGAACTCGTAGGGGTTGTGTATGGCTACACCTTC.

The chain recombines TRBV9 with TRBJ2-7; D is ambiguous. In germline, CDR1 is SGDLS, CDR2 YYNGEE. V was trimmed by 0 bases and J by 2 bases, leaving 6 bases between them. This CDR3 is 13 amino acids long. In DNA, the CDR3 is TGTGCCAGCAGCGTAGGTATCGCCTACGAGCAGTACTTC. Protein sequence: CASSVGIAYEQYF.

The gene calls are TRBV29-1 and TRBJ1-1, with D perhaps TRBD1 (5 bases). This CDR3 spans 19 amino acids. V was clipped by 0 bases and J by 6 bases, with 29 bases between them. From germline, CDR1 is SQVTM and CDR2 ANQGSEA. DNA for the CDR3: TGCAGCGTTGAAGAACAACCGCGTCGGCAGGGAAGGGCGATCGCTGAAGCTTTCTTT. Residues: CSVEEQPRRQGRAIAEAFF.

The gene calls are TRBV29-1 and TRBJ1-3; D possibly corresponds to TRBD1 (5 bases). This CDR3 spans 15 amino acids. Germline V CDR1 and CDR2: SQVTM, ANQGSEA. The V end lost 0 bases, the J end lost 0 bases, and 9 bases lay between the germline ends. The CDR3, as DNA: TGCAGCGTTGAAGAGAACAGGCTCTCTGGAAACACCATATATTTT. This codes for CSVEENRLSGNTIYF. The whole variable domain, filled in from reference TRBV29-1 and TRBJ1-3, reads SAVISQKPSRDICQRGTSLTIQCQVDSQVTMMFWYRQQPGQSLTLIATANQGSEATYESGFVIDKFPISRPNLTFSTLTVSNMSPEDSSIYLCSVEENRLSGNTIYFGEGSWLTVV.

V gene TRBV6-6 combines with J gene TRBJ2-3; TRBD2 matches at 10 bases. The CDR3 totals 15 residues. V lost 7 bases, J lost 4 bases, and 8 bases stayed unmatched. The germline V gene encodes CDR1 MNHNY and CDR2 SVGAGI (reference sequence). CDR3 coding DNA: TGTGCCAGCAACTTGCTAGCGGGAGCCCCAGATACGCAGTATTTT. It specifies CASNLLAGAPDTQYF.

This chain joins TRBV30 and TRBJ2-7; D remains ambiguous. This CDR3 is built from 12 residues. Germline CDR1 GTSNPN, CDR2 SVGIG (reference sequence). V shed 0 bases and J shed 2 bases, with 5 bases lying between them. CDR3 sequence reads: CAWSVSTYEQYF. The CDR3 nucleotides are TGTGCCTGGAGTGTAAGCACCTACGAGCAGTACTTC.

The V and J genes are TRBV27 and TRBJ2-5, with D maybe TRBD1 (6 bases). The CDR3 loop spans 15 amino acids. Germline V CDR1 and CDR2: MNHEY, SMNVEV (reference sequence). V lost 1 base to trimming and J lost 5 bases, with 14 bases between them. CDR3 sequence: CASSLWHQGWETQYF. The CDR3 bases are TGTGCCAGCAGTTTATGGCACCAGGGGTGGGAGACCCAGTACTTC.

With regard to this clone: The same CDR3 also results from other DNA sequences found in this sample. This sequence joins TRBV20-1 and TRBJ2-7; a possible D gene is TRBD2 (6 bases). CDR1 and CDR2 (germline): DFQATT, SNEGSKA (reference sequence). The CDR3 is 11 residues long. The V gene lost 4 bases and the J gene lost 3 bases, with 7 bases spanning the gap. The CDR3 loop reads CSATGSYEQYF. CDR3 nucleotide sequence: TGCAGTGCTACCGGGAGCTACGAGCAGTACTTC.